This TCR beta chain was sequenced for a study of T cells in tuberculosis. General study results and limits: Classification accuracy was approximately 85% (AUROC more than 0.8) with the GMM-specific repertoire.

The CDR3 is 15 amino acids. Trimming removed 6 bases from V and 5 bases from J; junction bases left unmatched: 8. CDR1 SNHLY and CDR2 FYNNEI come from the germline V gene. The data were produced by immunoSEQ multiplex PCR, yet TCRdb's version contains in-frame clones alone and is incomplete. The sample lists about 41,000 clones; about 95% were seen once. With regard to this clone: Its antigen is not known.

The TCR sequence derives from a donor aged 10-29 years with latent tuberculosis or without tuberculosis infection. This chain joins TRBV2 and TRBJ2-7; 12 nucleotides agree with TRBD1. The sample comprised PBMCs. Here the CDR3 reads CASRRLGQGAHEQYF. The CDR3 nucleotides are TGTGCCAGCAGGCGGTTGGGACAGGGGGCCCACGAGCAGTACTTC.